This TCR beta chain was documented in a study of cytomegalovirus exposure and HLA in healthy donors. Regarding the study as a whole: HLA alleles showed associations with some 17,000 TCR beta sequences in a later analysis, at a 0.05 false discovery rate.

This cohort consisted of healthy bone marrow donors. CDR3 size: 11 residues. Deletions cut 4 bases from V and 5 bases from J, with 8 bases between. From germline, CDR1 is SQVTM and CDR2 ANQGSEA. Regarding this clone: Its antigen remains unknown.

13 Jbeta primers and 60 Vbeta primers were used for the PCR. The table came from immunoSEQ multiplex PCR; TCRdb's copy has only in-frame clones and leaves some out. The profile shows approximately 100,000 clones, 74% of them singletons. The clonotype comes from a human donor in good health. Input material: PBMCs. The chain carries TRBV29-1 and TRBJ1-1; unclear D gene. CDR3 nucleotides: TGCAGCGTTGCAAGAGGGACTGAAGCTTTCTTT. Translation: CSVARGTEAFF.